The clone carrying this T cell receptor beta chain was detected once. Some clones are missing from TCRdb's copy, which holds only in-frame ones; the method was immunoSEQ multiplex PCR. The sample carries 120,000 or so clones, around 92% recorded once. The data originate from a study of control samples from healthy donors and cancer patients. The CDR3 consists of 12 residues. V was trimmed by 8 bases and J by 6 bases, leaving 11 bases between them. The germline V gene encodes CDR1 LNHDA and CDR2 SQIVND (reference sequence). The chain employs TRBV19 and TRBJ2-4; D unclear. The receptor was derived from a man older than 75 with head and neck cancer. Sequencing used PBMCs. This chain's CDR3 is CASLGFGNIQYF. The CDR3 coding sequence is TGTGCCAGTTTGGGTTTTGGAAACATTCAGTACTTC.